This is a list of T cell receptor beta chains from one sample in a study of T cells in Graves' hyperthyroidism and ophthalmopathy. TCRdb independently ran MiXCR on the multiplex PCR reads; one entry per CDR3 protein. The repertoire holds around 400,000 distinct CDR3 sequences, with less than 15% as singletons. The sample consisted of blood. The receptor set was obtained from a woman younger than 30 with Graves' hyperthyroidism. Each CDR3 is given with its conserved first and last residue. A D gene is named only where the DNA matches it firmly. The size entry is marked missing in some rows and otherwise reads once, few, many or a size class.

>TRBV4-1|TRBJ1-2|many|TRBD1
CASSQFRDRGLGYTF
TGCGCCAGCAGCCAATTCCGGGACAGGGGGCTGGGCTACACCTTC
>TRBV12-3/TRBV12-4|TRBJ2-7|many|-
CASSLGGSHYEQYF
TGTGCCAGCAGTTTAGGTGGGAGCCACTACGAGCAGTACTTC
>TRBV20-1|TRBJ2-5|many|TRBD2
CSPRTSGQETQYF
TGCAGCCCCCGGACTAGCGGACAAGAGACCCAGTACTTC
>TRBV7-2|TRBJ2-1|many|TRBD2
CASSLGGTTYNEQFF
TGTGCCAGCAGCTTAGGAGGGACTACCTACAATGAGCAGTTCTTC
>TRBV29-1|TRBJ2-1|many|-
CSAPGGGLPKRSYNEQFF
TGCAGCGCCCCCGGGGGCGGCCTCCCCAAACGCTCCTACAATGAGCAGTTCTTC
>TRBV27|TRBJ1-1|many|-
CASRNPGTLNTEAFF
TGTGCCAGCAGGAACCCCGGGACACTCAACACTGAAGCTTTCTTT
>TRBV6-1|TRBJ2-1|-|TRBD2
CASSLDRLAGGDEQFF
TGTGCCAGCAGCCTCGATCGACTAGCGGGGGGAGATGAGCAGTTCTTC
>TRBV28|TRBJ1-2|many|-
CASSIPNTILNYGYTF
TGTGCCAGCAGTATCCCAAACACCATTCTTAACTATGGCTACACCTTC
>TRBV7-6|TRBJ2-1|-|-
CTSSLGGSSNEQFF
TGTACCAGCAGCTTAGGGGGGAGTTCTAATGAGCAGTTCTTC
>TRBV2|TRBJ2-2|many|-
CASSEALVNTGELFF
TGTGCCAGCAGTGAAGCTCTGGTGAACACCGGGGAGCTGTTTTTT
>TRBV24-1|TRBJ1-2|few|TRBD1
CATSDSDRPYGYAF
TGTGCCACCAGTGATTCGGACAGGCCCTATGGCTACGCCTTC
>TRBV13|TRBJ2-6|-|-
CASSQQGPNVLTF
TGTGCCAGCAGCCAACAGGGTCCCAACGTCCTGACTTTC
>TRBV6-1|TRBJ1-5|-|-
CASSAPIGGDQPQHF
TGTGCCAGCAGTGCCCCAATAGGGGGTGATCAGCCCCAGCATTTT
>TRBV28|TRBJ2-7|many|TRBD2
CASSTIRRTSVLEQYF
TGTGCCAGCAGTACCATAAGGAGGACTAGCGTGCTAGAGCAGTACTTC
>TRBV4-1|TRBJ2-7|-|-
CASSQERPESSYNEQYF
TGCGCCAGCAGCCAAGAGCGGCCTGAGAGCTCCTACAATGAGCAGTACTTC
>TRBV30|TRBJ2-1|few|TRBD2
CAWSRDVAGSYNEQFF
TGTGCCTGGAGCAGGGATGTAGCGGGGTCTTACAATGAGCAGTTCTTC
>TRBV6-1|TRBJ1-3|many|TRBD1
CASRTGGNTIYF
TGTGCCAGCCGGACAGGAGGAAACACCATATATTTT
>TRBV7-9|TRBJ2-2|few|TRBD1
CASIRTGSGAGELFF
TGTGCCAGCATCCGGACAGGGAGTGGGGCCGGGGAGCTGTTTTTT
>TRBV3-1|TRBJ1-5|-|-
CASSQDKGRPQHF
TGTGCCAGCAGCCAAGATAAGGGTAGGCCCCAGCATTTT
>TRBV7-2|TRBJ2-7|many|-
CASSLASGGMGLEYF
TGTGCCAGCAGCTTAGCATCTGGGGGTATGGGCCTAGAGTACTTC
>TRBV7-9|TRBJ2-1|-|TRBD1
CASSLGQAINEQFF
TGTGCCAGCAGCTTGGGACAGGCAATCAATGAGCAGTTCTTC
>TRBV6-1|TRBJ2-7|many|TRBD1
CASSAGTGFKGGYEQYF
TGTGCCAGCAGTGCCGGGACAGGCTTTAAGGGCGGTTACGAGCAGTACTTC
>TRBV6-2/TRBV6-3|TRBJ1-5|many|TRBD1
CASSYQGEDNQPQHF
TGTGCCAGCAGTTACCAGGGGGAGGACAATCAGCCCCAGCATTTT
>TRBV6-2/TRBV6-3|TRBJ2-1|few|TRBD2
CASSLGASGRNEQLF
TGTGCCAGCAGCCTCGGGGCTAGCGGAAGGAATGAGCAGCTCTTC
>TRBV28|TRBJ2-1|many|-
CASRWDQLYNEQFF
TGTGCCAGCAGGTGGGACCAGCTCTACAATGAGCAGTTCTTC
>TRBV9|TRBJ1-2|many|-
CASSVGGGKDYGYTF
TGTGCCAGCAGCGTAGGGGGGGGAAAGGACTATGGCTACACCTTC
>TRBV28|TRBJ1-1|-|-
CASSFLRQHRSYTEAFF
TGTGCCAGCAGTTTTCTCCGACAGCACCGATCGTACACTGAAGCTTTCTTT
>TRBV28|TRBJ2-3|many|-
CASTSGVWGTDTQYF
TGTGCCAGCACCTCGGGGGTATGGGGCACAGATACGCAGTATTTT
>TRBV6-1|TRBJ2-5|many|TRBD1
CATFIQGAEDLSETQYF
TGTGCCACTTTCATACAGGGGGCGGAGGATTTATCAGAGACCCAGTACTTC
>TRBV11-3|TRBJ2-5|many|TRBD1
CASILGQGLQETQYF
TGTGCCAGCATCCTCGGACAGGGCCTTCAAGAGACCCAGTACTTC
>TRBV28|TRBJ1-4|many|-
CASSLHTSNEKLFF
TGTGCCAGCAGTCTGCATACCTCTAATGAAAAACTGTTTTTT
>TRBV2|TRBJ1-1|many|TRBD1
CASSDGDRSTEAFF
TGTGCCAGCAGTGACGGGGACAGAAGCACTGAAGCTTTCTTT
>TRBV7-3|TRBJ2-3|many|TRBD2
CASSSSGSTDTQYF
TGTGCCAGCAGCTCTAGCGGGAGTACAGATACGCAGTATTTT
>TRBV27|TRBJ2-5|few|TRBD1
CASLNYSTSGTGEAETQYF
TGTGCCAGCCTCAATTACTCCACTTCCGGGACAGGGGAGGCAGAGACCCAGTACTTC
>TRBV3-1|TRBJ2-1|many|TRBD2
CASRRAGTSGSNEQFF
TGTGCCAGCAGGAGAGCCGGGACTAGCGGTAGCAATGAGCAGTTCTTC
>TRBV27|TRBJ1-4|few|-
CASYLPGSPGKLFF
TGTGCCAGCTACCTGCCGGGTTCTCCAGGAAAACTGTTTTTT
>TRBV28|TRBJ1-5|many|TRBD1
CASTRDRGGNQPQHF
TGTGCCAGCACCCGTGACAGGGGAGGCAATCAGCCCCAGCATTTT
>TRBV4-1|TRBJ1-1|-|-
CASSQSSRGVNTEAFF
TGCGCCAGCAGCCAAAGCTCGCGGGGCGTGAACACTGAAGCTTTCTTT
>TRBV29-1|TRBJ2-4|many|-
CSVEGAGLGIQYF
TGCAGCGTTGAAGGCGCGGGCCTAGGGATTCAGTACTTC
>TRBV9|TRBJ2-3|-|TRBD2
CASSLLEGGPPTDTQYF
TGTGCCAGCAGCCTCTTAGAGGGAGGGCCCCCCACAGATACGCAGTATTTT
>TRBV6-2/TRBV6-3|TRBJ2-4|many|TRBD2
CASSLPSGKAKNIQYF
TGTGCCAGCAGCCTCCCTAGCGGGAAGGCCAAAAACATTCAGTACTTC
>TRBV4-3|TRBJ2-7|-|-
CASSQIQGDEQYF
TGCGCCAGCAGCCAGATACAGGGAGACGAGCAGTACTTC
>TRBV27|TRBJ2-1|-|TRBD2
CASTPRRAGVGEQFF
TGTGCCAGCACCCCTCGTCGTGCGGGAGTTGGTGAGCAGTTCTTC
>TRBV5-1|TRBJ1-5|many|-
CASSLGGTENQPQHF
TGCGCCAGCAGCTTGGGTGGGACGGAGAATCAGCCCCAGCATTTT
>TRBV4-1|TRBJ2-1|many|TRBD2
CASSSPGTSAYNEQFF
TGCGCCAGCAGCTCCCCCGGGACTAGCGCTTACAATGAGCAGTTCTTC
>TRBV6-5|TRBJ2-1|few|-
CASSYKPFNEQFF
TGTGCCAGCAGTTACAAGCCATTCAATGAGCAGTTCTTC